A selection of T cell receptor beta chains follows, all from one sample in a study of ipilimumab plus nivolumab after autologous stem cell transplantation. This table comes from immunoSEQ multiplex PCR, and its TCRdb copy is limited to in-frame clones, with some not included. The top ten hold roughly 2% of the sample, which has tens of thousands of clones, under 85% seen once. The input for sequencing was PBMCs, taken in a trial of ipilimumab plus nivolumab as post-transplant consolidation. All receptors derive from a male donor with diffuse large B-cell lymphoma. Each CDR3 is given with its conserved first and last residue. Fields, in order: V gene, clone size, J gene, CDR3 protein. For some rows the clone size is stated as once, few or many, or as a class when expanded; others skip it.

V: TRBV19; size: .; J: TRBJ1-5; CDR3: CASEDRINQPQHF
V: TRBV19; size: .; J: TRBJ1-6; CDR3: CASSSPGQGSNNSPLHF
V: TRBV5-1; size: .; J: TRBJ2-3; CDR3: CASTGPDTQYF
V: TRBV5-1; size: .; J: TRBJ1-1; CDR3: CASRRNGQNTEAFF
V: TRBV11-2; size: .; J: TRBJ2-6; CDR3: CASSFTAGANVLTF
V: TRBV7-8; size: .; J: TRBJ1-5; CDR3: CASSLGDNSNQPQHF
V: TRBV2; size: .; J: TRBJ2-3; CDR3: CASSRDSSTDTQYF
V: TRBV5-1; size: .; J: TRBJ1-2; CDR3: CASSLDRSFNYGYTF
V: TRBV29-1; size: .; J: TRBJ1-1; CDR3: CSVWDRWNTEAFF
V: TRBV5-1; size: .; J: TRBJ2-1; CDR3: CASSLQTGNNEQFF
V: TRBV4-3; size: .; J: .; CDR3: CASSPGLTGEQYF
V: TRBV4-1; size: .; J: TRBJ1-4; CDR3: CASSQEAGEKLFF
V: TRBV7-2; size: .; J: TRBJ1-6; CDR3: CASSLEAAAFNSAAPPLHF
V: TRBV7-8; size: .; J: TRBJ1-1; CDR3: CASSLEQNTEAFF
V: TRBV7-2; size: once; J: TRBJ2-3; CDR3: CASSSRGRGGTDTQYF
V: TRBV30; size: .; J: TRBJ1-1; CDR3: CAWSAGLNTEAFF
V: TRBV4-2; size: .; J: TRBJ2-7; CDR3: CASRPTGAGDYEQYF
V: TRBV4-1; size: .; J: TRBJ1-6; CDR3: CASSQDFGGPGGNSPLHF
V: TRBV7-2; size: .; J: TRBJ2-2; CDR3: CASSLGVMGRGNTGELFF
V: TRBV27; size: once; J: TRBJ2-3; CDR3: CASSYKNTDTQYF
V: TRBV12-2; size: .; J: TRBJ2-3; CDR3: CASRLALWEDGSTDTQYF
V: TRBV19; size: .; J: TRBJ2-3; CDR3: CASRTRGSTDTQYF
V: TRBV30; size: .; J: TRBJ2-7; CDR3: CAWSPAYEQYF
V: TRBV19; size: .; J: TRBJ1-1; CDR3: CASSSLGGRGNTEAFF
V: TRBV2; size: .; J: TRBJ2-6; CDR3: CASSDLLQLDSGANVLTF
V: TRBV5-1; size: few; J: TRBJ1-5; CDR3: CASSPAGPPQPQHF
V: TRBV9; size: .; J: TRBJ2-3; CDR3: CASSVTSEARSVSPPKVTQYF
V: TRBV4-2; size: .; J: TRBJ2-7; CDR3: CASSLPGDYEQYF
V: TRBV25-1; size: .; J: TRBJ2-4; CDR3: CASSETGTKNIQYF
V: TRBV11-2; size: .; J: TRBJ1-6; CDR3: CASSSSTGGRNSPLHF
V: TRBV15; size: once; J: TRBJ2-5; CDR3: CATSRDTPQRGRIQETQYF
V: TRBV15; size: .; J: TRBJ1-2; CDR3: CATSRSGQGGGYTF
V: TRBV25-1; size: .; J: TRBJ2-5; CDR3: CASSGDSETQYF
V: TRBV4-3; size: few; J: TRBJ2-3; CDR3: CASRQSGGPTDTQYF
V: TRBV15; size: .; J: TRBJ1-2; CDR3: CATSKEGGTDTNYGYTF
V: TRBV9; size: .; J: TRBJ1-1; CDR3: CASSVATTGTEAFF
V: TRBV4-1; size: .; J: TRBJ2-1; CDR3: CASSQTAGATRGQFF
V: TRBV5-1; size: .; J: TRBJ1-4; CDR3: CASSLTGAREKLFF
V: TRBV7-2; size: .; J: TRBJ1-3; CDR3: CASSSWVGDTGNTIYF
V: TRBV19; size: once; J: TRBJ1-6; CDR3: CASSIAGGVYNSPLHF
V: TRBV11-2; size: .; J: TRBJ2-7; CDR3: CASSLAYRDEQYF
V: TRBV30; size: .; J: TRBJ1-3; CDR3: CAWSVQTGNTIYF